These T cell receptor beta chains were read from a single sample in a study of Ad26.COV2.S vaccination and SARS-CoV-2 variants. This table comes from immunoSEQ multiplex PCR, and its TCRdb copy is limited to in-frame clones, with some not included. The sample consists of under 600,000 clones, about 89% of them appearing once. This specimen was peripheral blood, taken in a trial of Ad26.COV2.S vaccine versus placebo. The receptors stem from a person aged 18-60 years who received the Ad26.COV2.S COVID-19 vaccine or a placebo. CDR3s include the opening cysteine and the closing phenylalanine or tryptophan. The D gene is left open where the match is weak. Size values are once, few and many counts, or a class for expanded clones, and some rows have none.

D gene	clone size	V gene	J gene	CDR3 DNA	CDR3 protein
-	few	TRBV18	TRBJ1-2	TGTGCCAGCTCACCACGGCAGAAGTCTCACTATGGCTACACCTTC	CASSPRQKSHYGYTF
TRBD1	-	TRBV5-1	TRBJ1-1	TGCGCCAGCAGCCTTAGGACAGGGAACACTGAAGCTTTCTTT	CASSLRTGNTEAFF
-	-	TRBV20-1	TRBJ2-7	TGCAGTGCTAGTAGTCCGGGCACCACATACGAGCAGTACTTC	CSASSPGTTYEQYF
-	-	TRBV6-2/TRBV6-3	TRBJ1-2	TGTGCCAGCAGTCCGGACAGCTTCTATGGCTACACCTTC	CASSPDSFYGYTF
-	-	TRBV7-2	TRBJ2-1	TGTGCCAGCAGCCCAGGACTCCCGGGAGAGCGGAATGAGCAGTTCTTC	CASSPGLPGERNEQFF
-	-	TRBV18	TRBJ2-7	TGTGCCAGCTCACCACCCCGGGGTAGCGGACCCTACGAGCAGTACTTC	CASSPPRGSGPYEQYF
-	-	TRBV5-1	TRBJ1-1	TGCGCCAGCAGCTCCCTGTTGGGGGGGCGAACTGAAGCTTTCTTT	CASSSLLGGRTEAFF
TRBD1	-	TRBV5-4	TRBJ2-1	TGTGCCAGCAGAATCACAGGGGTTCCCGATGAGCAGTTCTTC	CASRITGVPDEQFF
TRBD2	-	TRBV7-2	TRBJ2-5	TGTGCCAGCAGCCAGTCTAGCGGGAAACAAGAGACCCAGTACTTC	CASSQSSGKQETQYF
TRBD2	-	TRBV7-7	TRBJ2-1	TGTGCTAGCAGCCCCACTAGCGGGGGTTACAATGAGCAGTTCTTC	CASSPTSGGYNEQFF
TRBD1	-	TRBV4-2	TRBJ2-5	TGTGCCAGCAGCCCCGGGACAGGAGGGCGGGAGACCCAGTACTTC	CASSPGTGGRETQYF
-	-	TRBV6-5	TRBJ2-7	TGTGCCAGCAGTTACCCGGGCCCGGCGGGGGAGCAGTACTTC	CASSYPGPAGEQYF
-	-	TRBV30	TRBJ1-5	TGTGCCTGGACCTCACAGGGATTGGGCAATCAGCCCCAGCATTTT	CAWTSQGLGNQPQHF
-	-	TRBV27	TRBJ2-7	TGTGCCAGCAGTAGGGCAGGGGGGATCGAGCAGTACTTC	CASSRAGGIEQYF
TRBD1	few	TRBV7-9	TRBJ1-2	TGTGCCAGCAGCTCATGGACAGGGTCCAACTATGGCTACACCTTC	CASSSWTGSNYGYTF
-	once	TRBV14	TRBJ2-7	TGTGCCAGCAGCCAAGGTCCCACCTACGAGCAGTACTTC	CASSQGPTYEQYF
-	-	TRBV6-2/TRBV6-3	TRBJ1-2	TGTGCCAGCAGTCGAGCTCGGGTCAGGGAGCCCTATGGCTACACCTTC	CASSRARVREPYGYTF
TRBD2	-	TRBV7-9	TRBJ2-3	TGTGCCAGCAGCCATTTAGGCGGGAGTGCAGATACGCAGTATTTT	CASSHLGGSADTQYF
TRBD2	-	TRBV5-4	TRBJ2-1	TGTGCCAGCGGACTAGCGGGAGGGGAGGATGAGCAGTTCTTC	CASGLAGGEDEQFF
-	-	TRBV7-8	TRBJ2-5	TGTGCCAGTTCGACCCACGCAAGCCCGACCGGGGCTAAGTTGGGGGAGACCCAGTACTTC	CASSTHASPTGAKLGETQYF
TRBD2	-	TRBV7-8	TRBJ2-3	TGTGCCAGCAGCCAGCGACTAGCGGGGGGGAACACAGATACGCAGTATTTT	CASSQRLAGGNTDTQYF
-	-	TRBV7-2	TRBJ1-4	TGTGCCAGCAGCTTAGAGTTCACGATTGAAAAACTGTTTTTT	CASSLEFTIEKLFF
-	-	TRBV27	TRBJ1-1	TGTGCCAGCAGTTTTTTCCTTGACGGTAAGAACACTGAAGCTTTCTTT	CASSFFLDGKNTEAFF
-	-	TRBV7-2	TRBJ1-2	TGTGCCAGCAGGGGCGGGGGGATCTATGGCTACACCTTC	CASRGGGIYGYTF
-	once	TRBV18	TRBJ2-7	TGTGCCAGCTCGGGAGCGGGCAACTACGAGCAGTACTTC	CASSGAGNYEQYF
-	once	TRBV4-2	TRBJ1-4	TGTGCCAGCAGCCAAGATCGTGGGCAGGGTGACGAAAAACTGTTTTTT	CASSQDRGQGDEKLFF
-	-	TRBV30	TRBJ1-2	TGTGCCTGGAGCCTCTCCCGAAATGGGGGCTACACCTTC	CAWSLSRNGGYTF
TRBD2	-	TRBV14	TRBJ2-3	TGTGCCAGCAGCCGAATAGCGGGGTCCACAGATACGCAGTATTTT	CASSRIAGSTDTQYF
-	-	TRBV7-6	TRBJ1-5	TGTGCCAGCAGCTTTTCTTCCAACGGTCAGCCCCAGCATTTT	CASSFSSNGQPQHF
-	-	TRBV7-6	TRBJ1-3	TGTGCCAGCAGCTCCCCAGGAAACACCATATATTTT	CASSSPGNTIYF
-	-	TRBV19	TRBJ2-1	TGTGCCAGTACCTCGGGAGCCTTTAGAAACAATGAGCAGTTCTTC	CASTSGAFRNNEQFF
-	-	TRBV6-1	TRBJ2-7	TGTGCCAGCAGTGAAATGGGGATAGGCTACGAGCAGTACTTC	CASSEMGIGYEQYF
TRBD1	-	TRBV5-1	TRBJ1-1	TGCGCCAGCAGTGGGGACAGCCGACGGTACACTGAAGCTTTCTTT	CASSGDSRRYTEAFF
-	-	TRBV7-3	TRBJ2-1	TGTGCCAGCAGCTTATCGGGGGCACTGAACAATGAGCAGTTCTTC	CASSLSGALNNEQFF
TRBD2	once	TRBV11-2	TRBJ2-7	TGTGCCAGCACCCAAAGGGCTAGCGGGAGGCTGCTCGAGCAGTACTTC	CASTQRASGRLLEQYF
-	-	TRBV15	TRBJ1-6	TGTGCCACCAGCAGCGCCAGGGGCTCCTATAATTCACCCCTCCACTTT	CATSSARGSYNSPLHF
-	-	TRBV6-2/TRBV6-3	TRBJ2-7	TGTGCCAGCAGTCCCCTCTGGGGGGTCTCCTACGAGCAGTACTTC	CASSPLWGVSYEQYF
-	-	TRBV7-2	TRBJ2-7	TGTGCCAGCAGTATAGGGGTAGGGTACGAGCAGTACTTC	CASSIGVGYEQYF